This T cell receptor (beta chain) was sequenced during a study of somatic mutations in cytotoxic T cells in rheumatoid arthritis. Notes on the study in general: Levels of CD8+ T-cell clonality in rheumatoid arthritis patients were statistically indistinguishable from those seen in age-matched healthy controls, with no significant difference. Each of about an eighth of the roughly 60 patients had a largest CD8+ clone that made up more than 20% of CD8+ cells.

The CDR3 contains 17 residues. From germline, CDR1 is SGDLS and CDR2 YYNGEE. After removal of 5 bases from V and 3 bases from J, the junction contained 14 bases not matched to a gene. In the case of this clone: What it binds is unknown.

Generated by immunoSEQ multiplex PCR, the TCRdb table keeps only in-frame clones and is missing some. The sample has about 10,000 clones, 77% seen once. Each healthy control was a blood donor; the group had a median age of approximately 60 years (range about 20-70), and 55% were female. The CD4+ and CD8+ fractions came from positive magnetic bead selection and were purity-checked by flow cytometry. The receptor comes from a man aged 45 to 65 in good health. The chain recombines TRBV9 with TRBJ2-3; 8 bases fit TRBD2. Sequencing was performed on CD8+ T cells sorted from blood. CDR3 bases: TGTGCCAGCAGTTCCTCCGGGGGGGGGCGAACGACAGATACGCAGTATTTT. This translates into CASSSSGGGRTTDTQYF.